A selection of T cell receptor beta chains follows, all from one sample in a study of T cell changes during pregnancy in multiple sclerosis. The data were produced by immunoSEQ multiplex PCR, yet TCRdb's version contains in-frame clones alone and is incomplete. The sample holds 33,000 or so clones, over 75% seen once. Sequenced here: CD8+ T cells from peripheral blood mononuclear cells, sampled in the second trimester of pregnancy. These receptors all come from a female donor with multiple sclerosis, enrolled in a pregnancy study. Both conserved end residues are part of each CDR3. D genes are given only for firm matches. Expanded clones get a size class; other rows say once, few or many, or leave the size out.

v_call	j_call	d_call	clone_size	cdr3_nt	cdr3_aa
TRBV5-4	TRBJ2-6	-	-	TGTGCCAGCAGCACGGGAACCGGGAGCTTTCTCTCTGGGGCCAACGTCCTGACTTTC	CASSTGTGSFLSGANVLTF
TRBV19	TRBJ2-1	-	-	TGTGCCAGTAGTATCCCTGGCAGGAATGAGCAGTTCTTC	CASSIPGRNEQFF
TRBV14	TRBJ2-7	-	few	TGTGCCAGCAGCCAAAAAAGGGGTATCTTCGAGCAGTACTTC	CASSQKRGIFEQYF
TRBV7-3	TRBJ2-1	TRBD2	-	TGTGCCAGCAGCCGACTAGCGGGATCCAATGAGCAGTTCTTC	CASSRLAGSNEQFF
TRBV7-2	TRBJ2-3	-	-	TGTGCCAGCAGGCAGACTAGCACAGATACGCAGTATTTT	CASRQTSTDTQYF
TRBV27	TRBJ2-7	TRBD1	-	TGTGCCAGCAGTTCCACAGGGACAGGGATTCACGAGCAGTACTTC	CASSSTGTGIHEQYF
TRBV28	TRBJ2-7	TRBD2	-	TGTGCCAGCAGTCAGGGACTAGCGGGGACCGGGGAGCAGTACTTC	CASSQGLAGTGEQYF
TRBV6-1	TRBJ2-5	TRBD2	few	TGTGCCAGCAGTGAAGGTACGGGAGGGCCGGAGACCCAGTACTTC	CASSEGTGGPETQYF
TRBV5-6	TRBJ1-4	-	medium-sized	TGTGCCAGCAGCTGGGGGGGGGCGGATGAAAAACTGTTTTTT	CASSWGGADEKLFF
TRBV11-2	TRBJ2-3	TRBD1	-	TGTGCCAGCAGCTTAAAGGGACAGCCATATACGCAGTATTTT	CASSLKGQPYTQYF
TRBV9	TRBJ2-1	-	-	TGTGCCAGCAGCGTAGACACATACAATGAGCAGTTCTTC	CASSVDTYNEQFF
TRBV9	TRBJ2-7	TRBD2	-	TGTGCCAGCAGCGTAGGCAGTGGCGGGAGAGGTTACGAGCAGTACTTC	CASSVGSGGRGYEQYF
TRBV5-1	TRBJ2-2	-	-	TGCGCCAGCAGCTTGAAACGGGAGTACGGCGGGGAGCTGTTTTTT	CASSLKREYGGELFF
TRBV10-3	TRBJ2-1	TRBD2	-	TGTGCCATCTCGCGGGAGGGCCTCGATGAGCAGTTCTTC	CAISREGLDEQFF
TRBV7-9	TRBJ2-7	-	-	TGTGCCAGCAGTGCCCTTGGCGGCCCCTCCTACGAGCAGTACTTC	CASSALGGPSYEQYF
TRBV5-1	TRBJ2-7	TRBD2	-	TGCGCCAGCAGCCCCACTAGCGCGGGCTCCTACGAGCAGTACTTC	CASSPTSAGSYEQYF
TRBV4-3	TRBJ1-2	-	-	TGCGCCAGCAGCCAAGATTGGCAGGTAGACTACTACTATGGCTACACCTTC	CASSQDWQVDYYYGYTF
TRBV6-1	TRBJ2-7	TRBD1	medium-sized	TGTGCCAGCAGTGTGATTCCGGGACAGAACTACGAGCAGTACTTC	CASSVIPGQNYEQYF
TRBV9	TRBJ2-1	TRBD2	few	TGTGCCAGCAGCCCCGGGACTAGCCTCTATTCGTCCCATGAGCAGTTCTTC	CASSPGTSLYSSHEQFF
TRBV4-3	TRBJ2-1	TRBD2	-	TGCGCCAGCAGCCAAGTTCGCGGGAGGTCCTACAATGAGCAGTTCTTC	CASSQVRGRSYNEQFF
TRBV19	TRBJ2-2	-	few	TGTGCCAGTAGTATAGCCCAGGGGTTGTACGGGGAGCTGTTTTTT	CASSIAQGLYGELFF
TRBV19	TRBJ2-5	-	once	TGTGCCAGTAGTATAAGGTGGCAGGCCCAAGAGACCCAGTACTTC	CASSIRWQAQETQYF
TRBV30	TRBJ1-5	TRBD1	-	TGTGCCTGGAATTTGCCAGGGGGCTCCAATCAGCCCCAGCATTTT	CAWNLPGGSNQPQHF
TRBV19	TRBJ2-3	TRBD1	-	TGTGCCAGTAGCGCCGACAGGGGGGGCACAGATACGCAGTATTTT	CASSADRGGTDTQYF
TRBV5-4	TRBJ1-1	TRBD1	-	TGTGCCAGCAGCCCGGAGGGGGCGAACACTGAAGCTTTCTTT	CASSPEGANTEAFF
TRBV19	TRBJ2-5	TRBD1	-	TGTGCCAGTAGTATACGGGACAGTCAAGAGACCCAGTACTTC	CASSIRDSQETQYF
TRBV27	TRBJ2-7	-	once	TGTGCCAGCAGTACCGACAGCGAAGTCTACGAGCAGTACTTC	CASSTDSEVYEQYF
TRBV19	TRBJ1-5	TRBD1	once	TGTGCCAGTAGTTTACAGGGGTTCAGTCAGCCCCAGCATTTT	CASSLQGFSQPQHF
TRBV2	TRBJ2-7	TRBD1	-	TGTGCCAGCACCTGGGGACAGGGTGGGTACGAGCAGTACTTC	CASTWGQGGYEQYF
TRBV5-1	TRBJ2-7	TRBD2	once	TGCGCCAGCAGCTGGAGACTAGCGGGAGGCAATCCCTACGAGCAGTACTTC	CASSWRLAGGNPYEQYF
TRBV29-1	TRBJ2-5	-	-	TGCAGCGTCATTAACAGAGTAGAAGAGACCCAGTACTTC	CSVINRVEETQYF
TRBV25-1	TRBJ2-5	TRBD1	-	TGTGCCAGCAGGGGACAGGGGTGGGAGACCCAGTACTTC	CASRGQGWETQYF
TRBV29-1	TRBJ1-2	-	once	TGCAGCGCCAGAGCCGAGGGTTACCCTCACTATGGCTACACCTTC	CSARAEGYPHYGYTF
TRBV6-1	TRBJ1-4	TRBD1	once	TGTGCCAGCAGGGGTCAGCCGGGACAGAATGAAAAACTGTTTTTT	CASRGQPGQNEKLFF
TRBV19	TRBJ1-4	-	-	TGTGCCAGTAGCGAATCGTGGGTGACAAGTTTTAACGAAAAACTGTTTTTT	CASSESWVTSFNEKLFF
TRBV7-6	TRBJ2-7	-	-	TGTGCCAGCAGCCCCGGGGAGAGTAGCGGAACCTACGAGCAGTACTTC	CASSPGESSGTYEQYF
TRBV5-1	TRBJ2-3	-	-	TGCGCCAGCAGCTTGCAGGAAGGAGGATCGACAGATACGCAGTATTTT	CASSLQEGGSTDTQYF
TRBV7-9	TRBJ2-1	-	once	TGTGCCAGCAGCCCTCAGGGTACCTACAATGAGCAGTTCTTC	CASSPQGTYNEQFF
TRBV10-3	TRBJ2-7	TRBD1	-	TGTGCCATCAGCGACTGGGACAGCTCCTACGAGCAGTACTTC	CAISDWDSSYEQYF
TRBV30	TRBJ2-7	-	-	TGTGCCTGGAGACCGTTGAGCTCCTACGAGCAGTACTTC	CAWRPLSSYEQYF
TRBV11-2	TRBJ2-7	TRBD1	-	TGTGCCAGCAGCTTCGGGACAGGGCCCTACGAGCAGTACTTC	CASSFGTGPYEQYF
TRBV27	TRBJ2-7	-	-	TGTGCCAGCAGTTTTGCCCCGGCGGCCTTCTCCTACGAGCAGTACTTC	CASSFAPAAFSYEQYF